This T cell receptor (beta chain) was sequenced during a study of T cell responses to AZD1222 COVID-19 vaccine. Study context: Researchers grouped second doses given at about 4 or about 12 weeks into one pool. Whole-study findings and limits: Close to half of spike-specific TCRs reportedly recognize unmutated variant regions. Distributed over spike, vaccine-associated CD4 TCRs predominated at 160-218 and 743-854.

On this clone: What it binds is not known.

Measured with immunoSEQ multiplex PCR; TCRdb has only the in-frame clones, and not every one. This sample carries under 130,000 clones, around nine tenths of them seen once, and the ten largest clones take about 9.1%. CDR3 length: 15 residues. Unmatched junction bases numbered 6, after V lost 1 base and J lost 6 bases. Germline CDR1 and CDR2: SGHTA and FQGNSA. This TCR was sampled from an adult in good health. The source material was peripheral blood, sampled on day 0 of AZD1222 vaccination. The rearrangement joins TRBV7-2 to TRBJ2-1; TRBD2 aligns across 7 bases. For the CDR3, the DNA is TGTGCCAGCAGCTTAGGGGGCAGGGAGGGCAATGAGCAGTTCTTC. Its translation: CASSLGGREGNEQFF.